This T cell receptor (beta chain) derives from a study of CD8+CD57+ T cells in acquired aplastic anemia. Across the whole study: Among healthy donors, CD4+ cells averaged around 11 million reads. Study findings and constraints: Controls and patients did not differ significantly in CD8+ Simpson's diversity.

The CDR3 is made up of 13 amino acids. Germline-derived CDR1 and CDR2 are SQVTM and ANQGSEA. Germline trimming cut 5 bases from V and 4 bases from J; bases unmatched to any gene: 7. It was genomic DNA that served as the template for profiling TCR beta VDJ and CDR3. TCRdb used MiXCR to reprocess the reads, holding one entry per CDR3 protein. The sample includes some 240,000 distinct CDR3 sequences, about 37% seen only once; the top ten take around 1.1%. Concerning this clonotype: Its antigen is not known.

The sequencing input was sorted CD4+, CD8+, or CD8+CD57+ T cells (not recorded which) from PBMCs. The receptor's source is a human donor in good health, serving as a control. The rearrangement joins TRBV29-1 to TRBJ1-2, with 7 nucleotides matching TRBD1. The CDR3 reads CSVPDRVSYGYTF. CDR3 DNA: TGCAGCGTTCCTGACAGGGTCAGCTATGGCTACACCTTC.